This T cell receptor (beta chain) was profiled in a study of cytomegalovirus exposure and HLA in healthy donors (TCRdb year 2017). Context from the whole study: An earlier analysis of approximately 640 of the donors reported 250 to 350 Gb of sequence data and 100 million to 140 million unique TCR beta sequences from around 200 million T cells. About 300 gigabases of sequencing data and 70 million to 95 million unique TCR sequences made up an early release that covered several hundred HLA-typed donors. Of the 350 to 450 genotyped donors, 75% to 85% were placed in the genetic ancestry cluster associated with self-reported Caucasian donors. The study aimed to test whether cataloging public T cell receptors could reveal signatures of past pathogen exposure. The study profiled the T cell repertoires of 500 to 800 subjects by immunosequencing and related them to cytomegalovirus serostatus. A separate validation cohort of 90 to 150 different subjects was used in addition to the 666-subject first cohort. To predict cytomegalovirus infection status, the study brought together high-throughput TCR immunosequencing, statistical association of individual TCRs with disease status, and machine learning. A later analysis re-examined previously published TCR beta repertoires from over 500 donors and added high-resolution HLA genotyping to investigate patterns of TCR occurrence. Rather than using new phenotypic data, the later analysis identified candidate immune exposures from TCR beta sequences and from how often those sequences occurred across donors. In an earlier analysis of around 540 of the donors, high-throughput TCR beta sequencing was used to judge whether each TCR beta V gene segment behaved as functional or pseudogenic. Donor age, sex, ethnicity and CMV serostatus were compiled alongside the repertoire data. Genome-wide SNP genotypes for about 65% of the 666 donors were used in a later genetic analysis, which treated that subset as a discovery cohort. All discovery cohort repertoires had been generated using a single sequencing platform. HLA typing included class I and class II loci at four-digit resolution. Typing coverage varied by locus: about 629-640 donors for A, B, C, DRB1 and DQB1; around 560 for DQA1; more than 600 for DPA1; fewer than 480 for DPB1. Because of strong linkage in the cohort, roughly five DR-DQ haplotypes were treated as single units for association and clustering. On average, over 200,000 unique TCR beta nucleotide sequences were sequenced per donor among roughly 430 genotyped donors of the cohort, with roughly 18% of those sequences being non-productive.

Including cysteine and phenylalanine, the CDR3 has 15 amino acids. Of the read, only the CDR3 DNA is kept; its 45 bases are in frame from base 1. CDR1 and CDR2, looked up from the germline V gene, are SGHRS and YFSETQ. From V the trimming removes 0 bases and from J it removes 9 bases, while the gene matches leave 6 bases of the junction unaccounted for. Library preparation was by the immunoSEQ multiplex PCR assay. For the multiplex PCR, a mixture combining 60 forward primers for TCR Vbeta segments and 13 reverse primers for TCR Jbeta segments was used. Amplification of the CDR3 region of rearranged TCR beta genes was performed with a multiplex PCR assay on genomic DNA. Amplified TCR beta libraries were sequenced as 87-base-pair reads on the Illumina HiSeq System. The paper's data handling went like this. A later analysis counted about 76 million unique TCR beta chains across the 550 to 750 repertoires, and roughly 11 million of these chains were shared by at least two donors. Raw reads were error-corrected and collapsed into unique sequences by a nearest-neighbor algorithm in which closely related sequences were merged to remove PCR and sequencing errors. CDR3 sequences were aligned to IMGT reference sequences to assign V, D and J gene segments. For a sequence to be retained, at least a six-nucleotide match to both a V gene segment and a J gene segment was required. Rearrangements were classified as productive when the CDR3 lacked stop codons and remained in frame with V and J, and all other rearrangements were classified as non-productive. Following IMGT convention, CDR3 was defined as the stretch from the second conserved V-encoded cysteine up to the conserved J-encoded phenylalanine. Sequences without an unambiguous match to a single V gene segment were excluded from the earlier analysis of 450 to 750 of the donors. An earlier analysis of just under 600 of the donors called V segments functional above 56.7% productive rearrangements and segregating when the between-donor standard deviation exceeded 5%. To diagnose cytomegalovirus status from the catalog of TCR beta chain sequences, a statistical classification framework was built. In a later analysis, V and J genes were assigned by comparing TCR nucleotide sequences against IMGT/GENE-DB human TR gene sequences. Using the TCRdist pipeline, a later analysis assigned CDR3 sequences along with most-parsimonious VDJ recombination scenarios. In a later analysis, every TCR beta chain was defined by the combination of its CDR3 amino acid sequence and its V-gene family, and reads without a unique V-gene family were dropped. A later analysis removed several hundred highly shared, low-generation-probability nucleotide sequences to deal with suspected cross-contamination and a sequencing artifact. In a later analysis, a clonal expansion index was calculated for each public chain from normalized within-repertoire ranks of inferred template counts. In a later analysis, generation probabilities were computed with a VDJ recombination model fitted to out-of-frame rearrangements, and the resulting probabilities were checked against IGoR. A later analysis scored TCR-TCR, TCR-HLA and TCR-CMV co-occurrence with hypergeometric tests, applying a repertoire-size bias correction to TCR pairs. To estimate false discovery rates, a later analysis permuted the HLA or CMV assignments 20 times. A later analysis grouped co-occurring TCRs with DBSCAN, adding TCRdist sequence similarity when clustering within HLA-allele-positive subsets. Repertoires with fewer than 30,000 or more than 120,000 public chains were left out of co-occurrence clustering, as were a handful of repertoires with anomalous nucleotide sharing. TCRdb limited this immuneACCESS table to in-frame rearrangements with V and J called. A share of clones is missing; checked studies link under half to unresolved V genes, and the rest is unexplained. Clonal size and the V and J genes are those of that table, whereas D and trimming came from the DNA. The sample includes around 92,000 clones, with under 85% observed a single time. The leading ten clones occupy 3% of the sample.

The cohort consisted of some 670 healthy bone marrow donors. At the time of sampling, every cohort member was nominally healthy, though immune exposures that went unrecorded were likely present. The donor tested CMV seropositive, placing the donor among the 250 to 300 seropositive members of the cohort. Every donor gave a peripheral blood sample, and the peripheral blood mononuclear cells from that sample were used for TCR beta sequencing. Genomic DNA was extracted from the blood cell samples with the Qiagen DNeasy Blood Extraction Kit. Summary of the overall study and its limitations: The presence/absence analyses assumed that sequencing depth was roughly uniform across donors, and that assumption may not be true. A total of about 150 TCR beta chains were listed by the study as associated with cytomegalovirus. The only immune exposure information available for the cohort was CMV serostatus. A group of highly shared sequence variants was considered likely to be a technical artifact of the sequencing pipeline. Some IMGT-functional V segments, including TRBV6-2 and TRBV6-3, could not be told apart with the 87-base-pair reads, so those segments were excluded. In vitro tests confirmed that a few of the cytomegalovirus-associated TCR beta chains recognize cytomegalovirus antigens. According to a later analysis, parvovirus B19, influenza, CMV and Epstein-Barr virus appeared linked to several top co-occurrence clusters. A further reported finding was that TCR beta sequences accurately predicted the HLA-A and HLA-B alleles for most subjects in the first cohort. A later genetic analysis associated a missense DCLRE1C variant with V-gene and J-gene trimming of TCR beta chains, and an independent cohort replicated the association. In an earlier analysis of about 600 of the donors, most TCR beta V segments appeared in productive rearrangements about 90% or about 30% of the time, broadly matching IMGT annotations. Assigning TCR associations to individual alleles was difficult when HLA alleles, especially DR and DQ, strongly co-occurred. In a later analysis, the rate of TCR association differed among HLA loci, with DRB1 alleles having the most associated TCRs and HLA-C alleles having the fewest. A later genetic analysis reported fewer N-insertions in productive TCRs among donors in an Asian-associated ancestry cluster than the roughly 700-donor mean. Most CMV-associated TCR beta chains appeared to be HLA-restricted in a later analysis, and the HLA associations seemed to be driven largely by CMV exposure. Most TCR sequences were seen in very few donors, while some public TCRs were found in many individuals. The classifier was reported to diagnose cytomegalovirus status with high specificity and sensitivity in both the original cohort and the validation cohort. In a later analysis, HLA-associated TCR beta chains were found to be more clonally expanded and to have lower generation probabilities than equally common non-associated chains. The authors suggested that the approach could potentially be extended to other disease states and immunological phenotypes. Correlated functional status among segregating V segments might reflect linkage disequilibrium, but an unknown experimental factor could not be ruled out. Because some donors lacked HLA typing at each locus, the association tests relied only on the typed subset. In this cohort, only TCR beta chains were sequenced, and detectable features were limited by the absence of alpha or paired-chain data. In a later analysis, 16,951 TCR beta sequences were associated with specific HLA alleles at a false discovery rate of 0.05. About 15 rarely observed V segments, including chromosome 9 orphons, were excluded from the earlier analysis of just under 600 of the donors because counts were too low.

A note on this clone: The clone's antigen remains unknown. The record has no base qualities; no much larger clone is one base away.

Sequenced input: PBMCs. The sequence joins TRBV5-1 to TRBJ1-6, with 7 bases aligning to TRBD1. The sequence was collected from a female donor in good health and CMV-seropositive. The CDR3 amino acid sequence is: CASSLEGTATSPLHF. Read as DNA, the sequence is TGCGCCAGCAGCTTGGAAGGGACAGCGACTTCACCCCTCCACTTT. Beyond the CDR3, the reference TRBV5-1 and TRBJ1-6 genes provide the residues; the full variable domain reads: KAGVTQTPRYLIKTRGQQVTLSCSPISGHRSVSWYQQTPGQGLQFLFEYFSETQRNKGNFPGRFSGRQFSNSRSEMNVSTLELGDSALYLCASSLEGTATSPLHFGNGTRLTVT.